This T cell receptor (beta chain) was observed in a study of blood T cell repertoires in COVID-19. CDR1 SQVTM and CDR2 ANQGSEA come from the germline V gene. This CDR3 has 11 residues. The V end lost 2 bases, the J end lost 16 bases, and 12 bases lay between the germline ends. The repertoire was sequenced with immunoSEQ multiplex PCR; TCRdb's copy has only in-frame clones and lacks some. The sample shows approximately 230,000 clones, around 90% of them seen only once. This sequence was found in a man at least 80 years old with acute or convalescent COVID-19. The chain uses TRBV29-1 and TRBJ1-6; maybe TRBD1 (6 bases). The sequenced sample was peripheral blood. The CDR3 region has the DNA TGCAGCGTTGAATACACAGGGAAACTCCACTTT. The encoded protein is CSVEYTGKLHF.